The sequence of this TCR beta chain was determined in a study of T-cell reconstitution after alpha-beta-depleted transplantation in children. Unique molecular identifiers tagged the TCRbeta library. Each CDR3 protein is one row after TCRdb ran MiXCR on the PCR reads. Among approximately 250,000 distinct CDR3 sequences listed, about 26% were seen once. On this clonotype itself: Antigen unknown.

There are 13 residues in the CDR3. V was trimmed by 5 bases and J by 4 bases, leaving 12 bases between them. Germline-derived CDR1 and CDR2 are DFQATT and SNEGSKA (reference sequence). Study-wide points: T-cell counts and diversity at one year post-transplant came mainly from newly produced T cells. Several patients had high TCRbeta diversity at day 60; it came from surviving recipient T cells and thymic progenitors. Reports say that about two months after transplant, the alpha-beta T cells came out of several hundred graft clones that had expanded.

This rearrangement joins TRBV20-1 to TRBJ1-5; a weak D match, TRBD1 (5 bases). The source of this sequence is a girl aged 2-9 years with Fanconi anemia, due to receive a stem cell transplant. The sample in question was PBMCs, obtained before TCRalphabeta/CD19-depleted stem cell transplant. CDR3 residues: CSAVRGNNQPQHF. The CDR3, as DNA: TGCAGTGCTGTTAGGGGAAATAATCAGCCCCAGCATTTT.